A single sample is the source of the 19 T cell receptor beta chains below, sequenced in a study of cytomegalovirus exposure and HLA in healthy donors. Researchers ran the PCR with 60 Vbeta and 13 Jbeta primers. Data came from immunoSEQ multiplex PCR; TCRdb stores just in-frame clones and leaves some out. The table lists roughly 99,000 clones, roughly 70% of them singletons, with about 1.8% in the top ten. Sequences were obtained from PBMCs. The receptor set was obtained from a male donor in good health and CMV-seronegative.

This chain joins TRBV14 and TRBJ1-1; 10 bases line up with TRBD1. V shed 4 bases and J 1 base; nucleotides not matched to a gene: 3. Germline V gives CDR1 SGHDN, CDR2 FVKESK. The CDR3 has 15 amino acids. The CDR3 protein is CASSRWTGGNTEAFF. The CDR3 bases are TGTGCCAGCAGCCGGTGGACAGGGGGGAACACTGAAGCTTTCTTT.

The chain has TRBV28 and TRBJ2-2; TRBD2 is a possible D gene (5 bases). This CDR3 region has 14 residues. Germline values: CDR1 MDHEN, CDR2 SYDVKM. Trimming removed 6 bases from V and 5 bases from J, with 13 bases in between. The CDR3 sequence: CASSMTGVTGELFF. Written as DNA, the CDR3 is TGTGCCAGCAGCATGACCGGGGTTACCGGGGAGCTGTTTTTT.

This sequence joins TRBV7-2 and TRBJ2-7, with D perhaps TRBD2 (5 bases). Germline CDR1 and CDR2: SGHTA and FQGNSA. The CDR3 loop spans 14 amino acids. The ends were cut back, 0 bases at V and 7 bases at J, with 13 bases in the middle. This CDR3 reads CASSLARTVVEQYF. CDR3 sequence (DNA): TGTGCCAGCAGCTTAGCCCGGACTGTTGTGGAGCAGTACTTC.

The V and J genes are TRBV6-5 and TRBJ2-1; the match to TRBD1 covers 8 bases. Unmatched junction bases numbered 8, after V lost 6 bases and J lost 4 bases. The germline V gene has CDR1 MNHEY and CDR2 SVGAGI. This CDR3 has 15 residues. CDR3 in amino acids: CASRPPGQVYNEQFF. CDR3 in DNA: TGTGCCAGCAGACCCCCGGGACAGGTTTACAATGAGCAGTTCTTC.

The chain carries TRBV21-1 and TRBJ2-7; the table assigns TRBD1, which was not confirmed against the DNA. TRBV21-1 is noted as a pseudogene. CDR3 length: 17 amino acids. CDR3 loop: CASSKDPTGPHGVEQYF. The CDR3, as DNA: TGTGCCAGCAGCAAAGACCCCACAGGGCCCCACGGGGTCGAGCAGTACTTC.

Here the CDR3 reads CASSGTGIYEQYF. CDR3 nucleotides: TGTGCCAGCTCCGGGACAGGGATCTACGAGCAGTACTTC. The chain joins TRBV18 to TRBJ2-7; 9 bases align to TRBD1. CDR3 length equals 13 residues. The V gene end was trimmed by 6 bases and the J gene end by 3 bases; junction bases not matched to a gene: 3. Per germline, CDR1 KGHSH and CDR2 LQKENI.

The genes are TRBV29-1 and TRBJ2-7, with 12 bases aligning to TRBD1. V lost 6 bases and J lost 2; bases outside the gene matches: 11. The CDR3 has 16 residues. Germline V CDR1 and CDR2: SQVTM, ANQGSEA. CDR3 in DNA: TGCAGCGTCGCCGGGACAGGGGGCTTAGGGGCCTACGAGCAGTACTTC. It is translated as CSVAGTGGLGAYEQYF.

This sequence joins TRBV28 and TRBJ2-7; D might be TRBD1 (6 bases). The V gene lost 3 bases and the J gene lost 3 bases, with 9 bases spanning the gap. The CDR3 has 13 amino acids. The V gene's germline CDR1 is MDHEN and CDR2 SYDVKM. CDR3 coding DNA: TGTGCCAGCAGTTTGCCAGGGGTCTACGAGCAGTACTTC. Its protein product is CASSLPGVYEQYF.

The gene calls are TRBV5-1 and TRBJ2-7; D is possibly TRBD1 (5 bases). In germline, CDR1 is SGHRS, CDR2 YFSETQ. V was trimmed by 1 base and J by 2 bases, leaving 13 bases between them. The CDR3 is made up of 15 amino acids. This CDR3 is CASSLFGARAYEQYF. In DNA, the CDR3 is TGCGCCAGCAGCTTGTTTGGGGCCCGGGCCTACGAGCAGTACTTC.

The genes are TRBV5-4 and TRBJ2-7, with TRBD1 matching 9 bases. This CDR3 is 17 amino acids long. J gave up 1 base and V 7 bases, and 15 bases lay outside the gene matches. Per the germline V gene, CDR1 is SGHNT and CDR2 is YYREEE (reference sequence). This CDR3 is CASAAKYPGQGSYEQYF. The CDR3 nucleotides read TGTGCCAGCGCAGCCAAGTATCCGGGACAGGGATCCTACGAGCAGTACTTC.

The chain recombines TRBV10-3 with TRBJ2-5, with 10 bases aligning to TRBD1. This CDR3 contains 15 residues. With V trimmed by 3 bases and J by 5 bases, 6 bases remained unmatched. The germline V gene encodes CDR1 ENHRY and CDR2 SYGVKD. CDR3 amino acids: CAISERTGGRETQYF. CDR3 nucleotide sequence: TGTGCCATCAGTGAAAGGACAGGGGGACGGGAGACCCAGTACTTC.

The J gene is TRBJ1-1, the V gene TRBV5-1; 10 bases align to TRBD1. V lost 0 bases to trimming and J lost 5 bases; unmatched junction nucleotides: 10. CDR1 SGHRS and CDR2 YFSETQ come from the germline V gene. CDR3 size: 17 residues. CDR3 amino acids: CASSLAATGGFGTEAFF. CDR3 nucleotide sequence: TGCGCCAGCAGCTTGGCTGCGACAGGGGGCTTCGGGACTGAAGCTTTCTTT.

J is TRBJ2-7 and V is TRBV6-1, with a weak D call TRBD2 (5 bases). Germline V gives CDR1 MNHNS, CDR2 SASEGT. The length of the CDR3 is 12 residues. Deletions cut 5 bases from V and 4 bases from J, with 9 bases between. The CDR3 region is CASSLGGYEQYF. The CDR3 DNA is TGTGCCAGCAGTTTGGGCGGGTACGAGCAGTACTTC.

The rearrangement joins TRBV30 to TRBJ1-1; 7 bases map to TRBD1. The CDR3 contains 12 residues. Germline CDR1 is GTSNPN and CDR2 is SVGIG (reference sequence). CDR3 amino acids: CAGQPFEEAAFF. In DNA, the CDR3 is TGTGCGGGACAGCCTTTTGAGGAGGCAGCTTTCTTT.

This chain connects TRBV27 to TRBJ2-7; 7 positions agree with TRBD1. Unmatched junction bases numbered 7, after V lost 6 bases and J lost 2 bases. This CDR3 is built from 14 residues. Germline V lookup: CDR1 MNHEY, CDR2 SMNVEV (reference sequence). The CDR3 nucleotides read TGTGCCAGCAGCAGGGACAGCGGAGCCTACGAGCAGTACTTC. Its protein product is CASSRDSGAYEQYF.

This chain links TRBV29-1 with TRBJ2-7; the D is unclear. Germline CDR1 is SQVTM and CDR2 is ANQGSEA. The CDR3 runs to 11 residues. Trimming cost V 2 bases and J 6 bases, with 8 bases left between them. The CDR3: CSVELSGEQYF. Here the CDR3 DNA reads TGCAGCGTTGAATTGAGTGGCGAGCAGTACTTC.

The chain couples TRBV4-2 to TRBJ2-5; 10 bases match TRBD1. The CDR3 loop spans 15 amino acids. Germline CDR1 LGHNA, CDR2 YNFKEQ. V lost 2 bases, J lost 4 bases, and 4 bases stayed unmatched. The CDR3 nucleotides are TGTGCCAGCAGCCAAACCGGGACAGGGGTAGAGACCCAGTACTTC. Protein product: CASSQTGTGVETQYF.

This clone was seen only a few times. The chain combines TRBV5-1 with TRBJ1-1; 10 nucleotides agree with TRBD1. V lost 2 bases and J lost 11; bases outside the gene matches: 6. CDR1 and CDR2 from the germline V gene are SGHRS and YFSETQ. The CDR3 extends over 13 amino acids. The CDR3 protein is CASSFSDRGHAFF. CDR3 nucleotide sequence: TGCGCCAGCAGCTTCTCCGACAGGGGGCATGCTTTCTTT.

This sequence joins TRBV11-3 and TRBJ2-7; 9 nucleotides align to TRBD1. Germline V gives CDR1 SGHNT, CDR2 YENEEA. Trimming cost V 5 bases and J 2 bases; bases outside gene matches: 4. The CDR3 length is 14 residues. CDR3 nucleotide sequence: TGTGCCAGCAGCGCCGGGACAGGGCCCTACGAGCAGTACTTC. Protein sequence: CASSAGTGPYEQYF.